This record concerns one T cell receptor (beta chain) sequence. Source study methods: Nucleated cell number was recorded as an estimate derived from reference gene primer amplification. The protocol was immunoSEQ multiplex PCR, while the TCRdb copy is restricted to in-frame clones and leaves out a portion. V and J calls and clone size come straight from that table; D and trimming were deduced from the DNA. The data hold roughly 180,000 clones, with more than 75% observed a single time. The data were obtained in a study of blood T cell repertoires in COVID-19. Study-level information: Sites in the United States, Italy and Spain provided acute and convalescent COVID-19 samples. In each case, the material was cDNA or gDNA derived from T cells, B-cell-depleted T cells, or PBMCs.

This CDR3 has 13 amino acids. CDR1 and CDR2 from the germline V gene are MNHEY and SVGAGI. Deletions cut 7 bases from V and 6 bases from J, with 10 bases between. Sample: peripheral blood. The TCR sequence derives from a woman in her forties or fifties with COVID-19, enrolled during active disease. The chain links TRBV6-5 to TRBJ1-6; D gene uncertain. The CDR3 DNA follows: TGTGCCAGCACCCCCGGCGGTAATTCACCCCTCCACTTT. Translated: CASTPGGNSPLHF.